A single sample is the source of the 7 T cell receptor beta chains below, sequenced in a study of CD8+CD57+ T cells in acquired aplastic anemia (dated by TCRdb to the late 2010s). Flow cytometry had shown CD8+CD57+ cell expansion in the patients selected for sequencing. Instrument on record: Illumina HiSeq 2000. Genomic DNA was used as template for profiling of TCR beta VDJ combinations and CDR3 sequences. TCRdb reanalyzed the raw reads on its own, using fastp at Q25 for trimming and MiXCR for clone calling, and kept in-frame beta chains. For every CDR3 protein sequence, its rows merge into one entry that carries the most common genes and DNA. Counted in this sample were under 200,000 distinct CDR3 sequences; less than 60% of them appeared once. The top ten hold 3.2% of the sample. The source material was sorted CD4+, CD8+, or CD8+CD57+ T cells (not recorded which) from PBMCs. These receptors all stem from a human donor with aplastic anemia.

This clonotype occurred many times. The chain links TRBV10-3 to TRBJ2-5, with D perhaps assigned TRBD1 or TRBD2 (5 bases each). Germline V gene data show CDR1 as ENHRY and CDR2 as SYGVKD. The CDR3 consists of 15 residues. V lost 0 bases and J lost 4, with 12 bases in between. In DNA, the CDR3 is TGTGCCATCAGTGAGTCTGGGGGAGTAGGAGAGACCCAGTACTTC. Its protein is CAISESGGVGETQYF.

This clonotype has more than one count but fewer than ten. The CDR3 region is CASSYIRTTQPQHF. The DNA for the CDR3 is TGTGCCAGCAGTTATATCCGAACGACTCAGCCCCAGCATTTT. This chain uses TRBV6-5 with TRBJ1-5; D uncertain. The V gene's germline CDR1 is MNHEY and CDR2 SVGAGI. Deletions cut 3 bases from V and 6 bases from J, with 12 bases between. The CDR3 is 14 residues long.

This rearrangement joins TRBV19 to TRBJ1-1, with TRBD1 identical over 7 bases. Per germline, CDR1 LNHDA and CDR2 SQIVND (reference sequence). CDR3 length: 15 residues. Trimming took 3 bases from V and 5 from J; bases not matched to a gene: 9. CDR3 nucleotide sequence: TGTGCCAGTAGTATCGGCAGGGGGGCCTCGACTGAAGCTTTCTTT. Protein product: CASSIGRGASTEAFF.

This clonotype was recorded many times. The rearrangement uses TRBV7-2 and TRBJ2-7; 7 nucleotides line up with TRBD2. The ends lost 1 base at V and 2 bases at J; junction bases unmatched: 2. This CDR3 contains 14 residues. Germline V gene data show CDR1 as SGHTA and CDR2 as FQGNSA. The CDR3 DNA follows: TGTGCCAGCAGCTTAGGACTAGCTGCCTACGAGCAGTACGTC. It codes for CASSLGLAAYEQYV.

This clonotype was detected many times. This sequence joins TRBV7-9 and TRBJ2-7; 13 bases are shared with TRBD2. The CDR3 totals 16 residues. With V trimmed by 5 bases and J by 7 bases, 11 bases remained unmatched. CDR1 SEHNR and CDR2 FQNEAQ come from the germline V gene (reference sequence). DNA for the CDR3: TGTGCCAGCAGCCCCCGGACTAGCGGGAGAGAGGGGGAGCAGTACGTC. Protein sequence: CASSPRTSGREGEQYV.

This clonotype was observed many times. J is TRBJ2-3 and V is TRBV7-2; D gene uncertain. Germline CDR1 and CDR2: SGHTA and FQGNSA. CDR3 length: 13 amino acids. V was pared by 5 bases and J by 1 base, with 7 bases between. Here the CDR3 reads CASSPQGTDTQYF. CDR3 coding DNA: TGTGCCAGCAGCCCCCAGGGCACAGATACGCAGTATTTT. Drawing the rest from reference TRBV7-2 and TRBJ2-3, the complete variable domain is GAGVSQSPSNKVTEKGKDVELRCDPISGHTALYWYRQSLGQGLEFLIYFQGNSAPDKSGLPSDRFSAERTGGSVSTLTIQRTQQEDSAVYLCASSPQGTDTQYFGPGTRLTVL.

The V call is TRBV19, the J call TRBJ2-2, with D tentatively TRBD1 (6 bases). The CDR3 is 13 residues long. V shed 6 bases and J shed 3 bases, with 8 bases lying between them. Germline values: CDR1 LNHDA, CDR2 SQIVND (reference sequence). The CDR3 loop is CASRGADTGELFF. The CDR3 DNA is TGTGCCAGTAGGGGGGCAGACACCGGGGAGCTGTTTTTT.